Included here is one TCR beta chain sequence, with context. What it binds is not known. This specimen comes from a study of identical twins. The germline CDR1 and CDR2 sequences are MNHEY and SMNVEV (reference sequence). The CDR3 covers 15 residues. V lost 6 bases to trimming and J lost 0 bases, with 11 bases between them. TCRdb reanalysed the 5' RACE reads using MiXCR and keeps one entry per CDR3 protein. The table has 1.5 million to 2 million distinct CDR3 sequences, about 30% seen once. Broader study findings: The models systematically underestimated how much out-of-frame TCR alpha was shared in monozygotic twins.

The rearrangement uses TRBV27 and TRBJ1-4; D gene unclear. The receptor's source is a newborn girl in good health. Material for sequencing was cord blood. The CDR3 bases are TGTGCCAGCAGGGTCCGGGAATCAACTAATGAAAAACTGTTTTTT. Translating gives CASRVRESTNEKLFF. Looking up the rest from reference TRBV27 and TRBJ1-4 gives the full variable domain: EAQVTQNPRYLITVTGKKLTVTCSQNMNHEYMSWYRQDPGLGLRQIYYSMNVEVTDKGDVPEGYKVSRKEKRNFPLILESPSPNQTSLYFCASRVRESTNEKLFFGSGTQLSVL.